This T cell receptor (beta chain) was documented in a study of cytomegalovirus exposure and HLA in healthy donors. Study observations and caveats: The study labeled 150 to 200 TCR beta chains cytomegalovirus-associated.

Germline V CDR1 and CDR2: MNHNS, SASEGT. V gave up 3 bases and J gave up 5 bases; unmatched junction bases: 23. The CDR3 runs 20 residues. To note about this clone: Its antigen is as yet unknown.

Amplification used 60 Vbeta primers and 13 Jbeta primers. Only in-frame clones appear in the TCRdb table, and some are missing; sequencing was by immunoSEQ multiplex PCR. The sample has roughly 120,000 clones, approximately 70% seen once. The sequenced sample consisted of PBMCs. This chain links TRBV6-1 with TRBJ1-1, with TRBD1 identical over 8 bases. This TCR was recovered from a man aged 25 to 40 in good health and CMV-seropositive. The CDR3 region is CASSEGPGQEYALRWTEAFF. CDR3 in DNA: TGTGCCAGCAGTGAGGGACCGGGACAGGAATACGCTTTACGATGGACTGAAGCTTTCTTT.